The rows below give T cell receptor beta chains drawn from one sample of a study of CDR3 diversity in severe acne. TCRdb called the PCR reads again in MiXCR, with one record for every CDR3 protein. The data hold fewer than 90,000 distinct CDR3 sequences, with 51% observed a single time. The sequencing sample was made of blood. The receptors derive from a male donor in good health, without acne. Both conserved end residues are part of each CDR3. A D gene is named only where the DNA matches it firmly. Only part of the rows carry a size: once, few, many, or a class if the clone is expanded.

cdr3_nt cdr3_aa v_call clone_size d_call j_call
TGTGCCAGCAGTTACGCTCAAGATTCACCCCTCCACTTT CASSYAQDSPLHF TRBV6-5 . . TRBJ1-6
TGTGCCAGTAGGCCGGGACGGACGTACAATGAGCAGTTCTTC CASRPGRTYNEQFF TRBV19 many . TRBJ2-1
TGTGCCAGCAGCTTATATCGGACGGAGCGGCAGACCCGGTACTTC CASSLYRTERQTRYF TRBV7-2 . . TRBJ2-5
TGTGCCAGCAGCTTAGCCCCTCTTCAGGGGGCTAGCACAGATACGCAGTATTTT CASSLAPLQGASTDTQYF TRBV7-9 . TRBD1 TRBJ2-3
TGTGCCAGCAAGGCGGGAGGTGGTAATTCACCCCTCCACTTT CASKAGGGNSPLHF TRBV6-5 many . TRBJ1-6
TGTGCCAGCAGCTGGGCTAGCGGGAGTTCCAGCTCCTACGAGCAGTACTTC CASSWASGSSSSYEQYF TRBV7-4 . TRBD2 TRBJ2-7
TGTGCCAGCAGAGACCCACGGGTTAGCAATCAGCCCCAGCATTTT CASRDPRVSNQPQHF TRBV27 many . TRBJ1-5
TGTGCCAGCAGTCCCCTGCGGGAGAGCACAGATACGCAGTATTTT CASSPLRESTDTQYF TRBV28 many TRBD2 TRBJ2-3
TGTGCCAGCAGCTTAGACTACGCTAGCGGGGTCTACAATGAGCAGTTCTTC CASSLDYASGVYNEQFF TRBV7-2 . TRBD2 TRBJ2-1
TGTGCCAGCAGCAGCCGGACAGAATATAATTCACCCCTCCACTTT CASSSRTEYNSPLHF TRBV5-5 many . TRBJ1-6
TGCAGTCTCGGACGGGGGCCCGACTACGAGCAGTACTTC CSLGRGPDYEQYF TRBV20-1 medium-sized . TRBJ2-7
TGCAGTGCCGAAAATCTACAGGGGAACTATGGCTACACCTTC CSAENLQGNYGYTF TRBV20-1 . TRBD1 TRBJ1-2
TGTGCCAGCAGCTCCTCGGCGGCGCAGGGAGCCTACGAGCAGTACTTC CASSSSAAQGAYEQYF TRBV6-5 . . TRBJ2-7
TGTGCCAGTGGGGTTATACAGCCCTTGAACACTGAAGCTTTCTTT CASGVIQPLNTEAFF TRBV28 many . TRBJ1-1
TGTGCCAGCAGCCCCAGCTCCCGGGGCAGGACGAACACTGAAGCTTTCTTT CASSPSSRGRTNTEAFF TRBV7-2 . . TRBJ1-1
TGTGCCAGCAGCCAGGCTCCCCCTGAAGCCGCGACGGGCTACACCTTC CASSQAPPEAATGYTF TRBV3-1 . . TRBJ1-2
TGTGCCAGCAGCTTGGAGACTCGAGAGACCCAGTACTTC CASSLETRETQYF TRBV7-2 . . TRBJ2-5
TGTGCCAGCAGCTTACTTAGCGGGGGGGCCCGGGAGACCCAGTACTTC CASSLLSGGARETQYF TRBV7-9 many TRBD2 TRBJ2-5
TGTGCCAGCAGTTTTACACAGGGGACTAGCCACGAGCAGTACTTC CASSFTQGTSHEQYF TRBV28 many TRBD2 TRBJ2-7
TGTGCCAGTAGTGCGGGCCAGGGAGAAGCTTTCTTT CASSAGQGEAFF TRBV19 many . TRBJ1-1
TGCAGCGTCATCAACCGGGATGAAGCTTTCTTT CSVINRDEAFF TRBV29-1 few . TRBJ1-1
TGCGCCAGCAGCTTGGATTCGGTGAACACTGAAGCTTTCTTT CASSLDSVNTEAFF TRBV5-1 . . TRBJ1-1
TGCGCCAGCAGCCTTCAGCAAGCGGGAGTTGACCACGAGCAGTACTTC CASSLQQAGVDHEQYF TRBV7-9 few TRBD2 TRBJ2-7
TGTGCCATCAGTGACCCGGGACGGGACTATGGCTACACCTTC CAISDPGRDYGYTF TRBV10-3 . . TRBJ1-2
TGTGCCAGCAGCTCCGGCCACAACTACAATGAGCAGTTCTTC CASSSGHNYNEQFF TRBV7-9 . . TRBJ2-1
TGTGCCAGCAGCGGTCAGGGTTTGGGTCAGCCCCAGCATTTT CASSGQGLGQPQHF TRBV27 . . TRBJ1-5
TGTGCCAGTAGTATAATGGCTCAGCCCCAGCAGGGGTTCTACTATGGCTACACCTTC CASSIMAQPQQGFYYGYTF TRBV19 . . TRBJ1-2